The 28 T cell receptor beta chains in this list originate from one sample, sequenced in a study of blood T cells in healthy people across ages. Alongside a J-beta primer mix, a sample-barcoded 5' primer served in a second PCR lasting roughly 7 to 11 cycles. One entry per CDR3 protein, called by TCRdb with MiXCR from the 5' RACE reads. The sample lists approximately 2,000,000 distinct CDR3 sequences, about 39% seen once, with approximately 22% in the top ten. Sequenced: blood. Receptors originate from a human donor in good health.

This clonotype was seen only a few times. This rearrangement joins TRBV5-6 to TRBJ2-5, with TRBD1 matching 8 bases. The V and J ends lost 1 base and 7 bases, in that order; junction bases with no gene match: 9. The length of the CDR3 is 15 residues. Germline V lookup: CDR1 SGHDT, CDR2 YYEEEE. The chain's CDR3 is CASSLIDRGGVTQYF. As DNA, the CDR3 is TGTGCCAGCAGCTTGATTGACAGGGGCGGCGTGACCCAGTACTTC.

The V gene is TRBV12-3 or TRBV12-4, the J gene TRBJ2-1; 7 nucleotides agree with TRBD1. The CDR3 is 16 amino acids. The J segment lost 4 bases and the V segment lost 5 bases, leaving 11 bases of the junction unmatched. CDR3 region: CASSRRSGQAYNEQFF. CDR3 nucleotides: TGTGCCAGCAGTAGGCGGTCCGGACAGGCATACAATGAGCAGTTCTTC.

This clonotype has just a few counts. The gene calls are TRBV9 and TRBJ2-2, with D possibly being TRBD1 or TRBD2 (5 bases each). The CDR3 length is 14 residues. Trimming took 4 bases from V and 8 from J, leaving 15 bases between them. In germline, CDR1 is SGDLS, CDR2 YYNGEE. CDR3 in amino acids: CASSPGRRLGELFF. Here the CDR3 DNA reads TGTGCCAGCAGCCCGGGACGGAGGCTAGGGGAGCTGTTTTTT.

This chain links TRBV3-1 with TRBJ2-2, with D possibly TRBD1 on 5 matching bases. Germline CDR1 is LGHDT and CDR2 is YNNKEL (reference sequence). The CDR3 consists of 14 residues. The germline V and J ends were trimmed by 2 bases and 8 bases, with 12 bases remaining between them. CDR3 residues: CASSQPGYGGELFF. CDR3 coding DNA: TGTGCCAGCAGCCAACCAGGGTATGGAGGGGAGCTGTTTTTT.

The chain combines TRBV7-9 with TRBJ2-1; D possibly corresponds to TRBD1 (5 bases). This CDR3 region has 17 residues. The ends were cut back, 1 base at V and 2 bases at J, with 15 bases in the middle. The germline V gene has CDR1 SEHNR and CDR2 FQNEAQ (reference sequence). CDR3 nucleotide sequence: TGTGCCAGCAGCTTAGATATCTCGGCAGGGACCTACAATGAGCAGTTCTTC. Translated, it gives CASSLDISAGTYNEQFF.

In its sample, this clonotype was seen many times. The chain recombines TRBV7-2 with TRBJ1-1; the D is unclear. The CDR3 sequence is 14 residues long. Trimming took 2 bases from V and 0 from J, leaving 7 bases between them. CDR1 SGHTA and CDR2 FQGNSA come from the germline V gene. CDR3 residues: CASSLQKMNTEAFF. The CDR3 DNA reads as TGTGCCAGCAGCTTACAGAAGATGAACACTGAAGCTTTCTTT.

The CDR3 loop reads CASSPVGRGIRTDTQYF. In nucleotides, the CDR3 is TGTGCCAGCAGCCCTGTAGGGCGGGGGATTCGAACAGATACGCAGTATTTT. The chain combines TRBV7-3 with TRBJ2-3; 7 positions agree with TRBD2. The CDR3 covers 17 residues. V lost 5 bases, J lost 3 bases, and 14 bases stayed unmatched. Germline-derived CDR1 and CDR2 are SGHTA and FQGTGA. Combining the CDR3 with reference TRBV7-3 and TRBJ2-3 gives the whole variable domain GAGVSQTPSNKVTEKGKYVELRCDPISGHTALYWYRQSLGQGPEFLIYFQGTGAADDSGLPNDRFFAVRPEGSVSTLKIQRTERGDSAVYLCASSPVGRGIRTDTQYFGPGTRLTVL.

The rearrangement links TRBV5-1 to TRBJ2-5; possibly TRBD2 for D (7 bases). The CDR3 sequence is 15 residues long. The germline V gene has CDR1 SGHRS and CDR2 YFSETQ. V was shortened by 5 bases and J by 2 bases, with 16 bases between the two germline ends. The DNA for the CDR3 is TGCGCCAGCAGGGCTGGGGGGGGCACACAAGAGACCCAGTACTTC. This encodes CASRAGGGTQETQYF.

The V call is TRBV4-3, the J call TRBJ2-6; D may be TRBD1 (6 bases). The CDR3 totals 17 residues. In germline, CDR1 is LGHNA, CDR2 YSLEER. Trimming removed 1 base at V and 3 bases at J, with 13 bases between. The CDR3 nucleotides are TGCGCCAGCAGCCAAGGCGGCAGGGGATTTGGGGCCAACGTCCTGACTTTC. Encoded protein: CASSQGGRGFGANVLTF.

This CDR3 reads CASTDGDLTYNEQFF. In DNA form, the CDR3 reads TGTGCCAGCACCGACGGTGACCTAACCTACAATGAGCAGTTCTTC. The chain has TRBV7-6 and TRBJ2-1; D gene unclear. CDR1 is SGHVS, CDR2 FNYEAQ, per germline. V lost 7 bases to trimming and J lost 2 bases, with 15 bases between them. This CDR3 has 15 residues.

At least ten counts were recorded for this clonotype. The rearrangement joins TRBV12-3 or TRBV12-4 to TRBJ2-2, with no clear D. The CDR3 runs 12 residues. With 5 bases removed from V and 3 bases from J, the gap between germline ends came to 4 bases. The CDR3 nucleotides are TGTGCCAGCAGTCTCCACACCGGGGAGCTGTTTTTT. This encodes CASSLHTGELFF.

This clonotype occurred a few times. The gene calls are TRBV9 and TRBJ2-7; TRBD1 is a possible D gene (5 bases). From germline, CDR1 is SGDLS and CDR2 YYNGEE. V was trimmed by 3 bases and J by 1 base, leaving 11 bases between them. This CDR3 comprises 14 residues. CDR3 sequence: CASSARQLSYEQYF. The DNA of the CDR3 is TGTGCCAGCAGCGCCCGACAGTTGTCCTACGAGCAGTACTTC.

The V and J genes are TRBV4-3 and TRBJ2-1; D perhaps matches TRBD2 (5 bases). CDR1 and CDR2 (germline): LGHNA, YSLEER. The V and J ends lost 0 bases and 9 bases respectively, with 15 bases between them. There are 15 residues in the CDR3. This chain's CDR3 is CASSQDIPSYLEQFF. The CDR3 region has the DNA TGCGCCAGCAGCCAAGATATCCCTAGCTATCTTGAGCAGTTCTTC.

A few counts support this clonotype. The rearrangement links TRBV20-1 to TRBJ2-4; D is possibly TRBD1 (5 bases). The J call may be faulty, since TRBJ2-5 better matches the DNA end. Germline lookup yields CDR1 DFQATT and CDR2 SNEGSKA (reference sequence). The CDR3 has 12 residues. The DNA for the CDR3 is TGCAGTGCTAGAGCAGGGTTCGAGACCCAGTACTTC. Translated, it gives CSARAGFETQYF.

On this clonotype itself: A much larger clone lies one base from this, so it may be a read error. The genes are TRBV29-1 and TRBJ2-3; either TRBD1 or TRBD2 may fit D (5 bases each). Looked up from germline, CDR1 is SQVTM and CDR2 is ANQGSEA. CDR3 size: 13 residues. V dropped 2 bases and J dropped 3 bases, with 9 bases sitting between them. The DNA of the CDR3 is TGCAGCGTTGAACTAGGGGAGACAGATACGCAGTATTTT. It yields the protein CSVELGETDTQYF.

The genes are TRBV2 and TRBJ2-7; TRBD2 matches at 8 bases. The CDR3 is made up of 14 amino acids. The V and J ends lost 7 bases and 6 bases, in that order; junction bases with no gene match: 11. CDR1 and CDR2 from the germline V gene are SNHLY and FYNNEI. In DNA, the CDR3 is TGTGCCAGCAAATCCGGGACTAGTGTAGTCGAGCAGTACTTC. Translation: CASKSGTSVVEQYF.

In its sample, this clonotype was seen a few times. V usage is TRBV12-3 or TRBV12-4 and J usage is TRBJ2-7, with D perhaps matching TRBD2 (6 bases). V lost 6 bases to trimming and J lost 4 bases, with 13 bases between them. The CDR3 sequence is 13 residues long. Here the CDR3 DNA reads TGTGCCAGCAGCCGGGGACTTCCATACGAGCAGTACTTC. As protein: CASSRGLPYEQYF.

There are a few counts of this clonotype. The chain has TRBV9 and TRBJ2-5, with 9 bases that match TRBD2. With V trimmed by 0 bases and J by 1 base, 4 bases remained unmatched. There are 16 residues in the CDR3. Germline CDR1 is SGDLS and CDR2 is YYNGEE. The CDR3 region is CASSVAPSGAQETQYF. The CDR3 DNA follows: TGTGCCAGCAGCGTAGCCCCTAGCGGGGCCCAAGAGACCCAGTACTTC.

In this sample, this clonotype turned up a few times. The chain recombines TRBV3-1 with TRBJ1-2; a weak D match, TRBD1 (6 bases). The CDR3 runs to 15 residues. Trimming took 2 bases from V and 6 from J, leaving 16 bases between them. Germline V gene lookup returns CDR1 LGHDT and CDR2 YNNKEL (reference sequence). The CDR3 is CASSQHDRDMNGYTF. In nucleotides, the CDR3 is TGTGCCAGCAGCCAACATGACCGGGACATGAATGGCTACACCTTC.

The chain joins TRBV20-1 to TRBJ2-7; 10 bases are shared with TRBD2. The CDR3 has 14 amino acids. Looked up from germline, CDR1 is DFQATT and CDR2 is SNEGSKA (reference sequence). V lost 2 bases, J lost 4 bases, and 5 bases stayed unmatched. CDR3 region: CSARIAGGSYEQYF. CDR3 coding DNA: TGCAGTGCTAGAATAGCGGGGGGCTCATACGAGCAGTACTTC.

V is TRBV7-2 and J is TRBJ1-5, with a possible D match to TRBD1 (5 bases). This CDR3 is built from 18 residues. Trimming pared 5 bases from V and 5 bases from J, leaving 25 bases between. The germline V gene has CDR1 SGHTA and CDR2 FQGNSA. In DNA form, the CDR3 reads TGTGCCAGCAGCCCACAGGTTGGGGGGGAAGGGTGGTATCAGCCCCAGCATTTT. Translated: CASSPQVGGEGWYQPQHF.

The CDR3 DNA is TGTGCCAGCAGTTACAATAGGGGAGGCACTCAACCAGATACGCAGTATTTT. Protein sequence: CASSYNRGGTQPDTQYF. The chain is built from TRBV6-2 or TRBV6-3 and TRBJ2-3, with a weak D call TRBD2 (6 bases). Deletions cut 2 bases from V and 4 bases from J, with 19 bases between. The length of the CDR3 is 17 residues. Germline V lookup: CDR1 MNHEY, CDR2 SVGEGT.

In regard to this clonotype: One end of the junction does not line up with germline, which may come from a read error. The chain has TRBV7-9 and TRBJ1-3; 7 nucleotides line up with TRBD1. This CDR3 has 16 residues. Germline CDR1 reads SEHNR; CDR2 reads FQNEAQ (reference sequence). This chain's CDR3 is CASSTLTGTAGNTRYF. The CDR3 DNA reads TGTGCCAGCAGTACTTTAACGGGGACAGCTGGAAACACCAGATATTTT.

This clonotype occurred once. The genes are TRBV20-1 and TRBJ2-5; 10 bases are a match to TRBD2. The CDR3 runs to 18 residues. Germline CDR1 DFQATT, CDR2 SNEGSKA (reference sequence). With 0 bases clipped from V and 1 base from J, the junction kept 11 bases outside the gene matches. DNA for the CDR3: TGCAGTGCTAGAGATTGCGGGACAGCGGGGGGGCTCCAAGAGACCCAGTACTTC. It is translated as CSARDCGTAGGLQETQYF.

This rearrangement joins TRBV6-1 to TRBJ2-7; 7 nucleotides line up with TRBD1. Germline CDR1 reads MNHNS; CDR2 reads SASEGT. This CDR3 has 14 residues. Trimming at V came to 9 bases and at J to 3 bases, leaving 11 bases not matched to a gene. The CDR3 DNA follows: TGTGCCAGTCTCGAGGGGGACAGCCTCTACGAGCAGTACTTC. Protein: CASLEGDSLYEQYF.

The chain couples TRBV9 to TRBJ1-4; D ambiguous. The CDR3 is made up of 15 amino acids. The germline gives CDR1 SGDLS, CDR2 YYNGEE. V was clipped by 0 bases and J by 7 bases, with 13 bases between them. CDR3 region: CASSVGAVYTEKLFF. In DNA, the CDR3 is TGTGCCAGCAGCGTAGGGGCAGTCTATACTGAAAAACTGTTTTTT.

The rearrangement links TRBV19 to TRBJ2-3, with 14 positions matching TRBD2. J gave up 5 bases and V 6 bases, and 4 bases lay outside the gene matches. The CDR3 contains 15 residues. Per germline, CDR1 LNHDA and CDR2 SQIVND (reference sequence). The chain's CDR3 is CASSRLAGGLDTQYF. The CDR3 coding sequence is TGTGCCAGTAGCCGACTAGCGGGGGGGTTAGATACGCAGTATTTT. Based on the CDR3 plus reference TRBV19 and TRBJ2-3, the full variable domain is DGGITQSPKYLFRKEGQNVTLSCEQNLNHDAMYWYRQDPGQGLRLIYYSQIVNDFQKGDIAEGYSVSREKKESFPLTVTSAQKNPTAFYLCASSRLAGGLDTQYFGPGTRLTVL.

This clonotype was counted only a few times. CDR3 sequence (DNA): TGCAGCGGGGAAGAAGAGGTGGTTTTCTTT. This sequence encodes CSGEEEVVFF. The chain employs TRBV29-1 and TRBJ1-1; D ambiguous. From germline, CDR1 is SQVTM and CDR2 ANQGSEA. The CDR3 contains 10 residues. V shed 7 bases and J shed 13 bases, with 16 bases lying between them.